The TCR beta chain described here comes from a study of early stage breast cancer tumors. Study overall: About 8 ER+/PR+/HER2- tumors were invasive ductal; four were invasive lobular. Average read coverage per sample was roughly 10-fold.

Sequencing was performed with immunoSEQ multiplex PCR; in TCRdb, only in-frame clones are kept and a portion is missing. The table records around 78,000 clones, under 85% of them present only once. Trimming left V 3 bases short and J 0 bases short, with 6 bases between. The CDR3 sequence is 15 residues long. CDR1 is KGHSH and CDR2 is LQKENI in the germline V gene. Sequenced material: blood. The clonotype comes from a person aged 55-75 years with breast cancer. The chain couples TRBV18 to TRBJ2-6, with unresolved D. The CDR3 nucleotides read TGTGCCAGCTCACCGGCCAGCTCTGGGGCCAACGTCCTGACTTTC. As protein: CASSPASSGANVLTF.